The 10 T cell receptor beta chains presented below share a single source sample, sequenced in a study of control samples from healthy donors and cancer patients. Measured with immunoSEQ multiplex PCR; TCRdb has only the in-frame clones, and not every one. Of 110,000 or so clones listed, about 89% are singletons. The source material was blood. Receptors originate from a woman aged 45-65 years in good health.

CDR3 residues: CASSDLQYEQYF. CDR3 coding DNA: TGTGCCAGCAGTGACCTACAATACGAGCAGTACTTC. The chain recombines TRBV6-1 with TRBJ2-7; D is ambiguous. CDR3 size: 12 residues. The V end was cut by 3 bases, the J end by 4 bases, with 7 bases between. The germline gives CDR1 MNHNS, CDR2 SASEGT.

In its sample, this clone was seen a few times. V gene TRBV4-1 combines with J gene TRBJ1-3; weak D call: TRBD1 (6 bases). V lost 3 bases, J lost 2 bases, and 11 bases lay in between. The CDR3 sequence is 15 residues long. Germline V gives CDR1 MGHRA, CDR2 YSYEKL. DNA for the CDR3: TGCGCCAGCAGCCAGAGAACAGGGACTGGAAACACCATATATTTT. Translating it yields CASSQRTGTGNTIYF.

This sequence joins TRBV18 and TRBJ2-5; a weak D match, TRBD1 (5 bases). Trimming removed 0 bases from V and 5 bases from J, with 10 bases in between. CDR1 and CDR2 from the germline V gene are KGHSH and LQKENI. The CDR3 is made up of 14 amino acids. The CDR3 DNA reads as TGTGCCAGCTCACCACCGACAGCGAGCGAGACCCAGTACTTC. Translated, it gives CASSPPTASETQYF.

The chain carries TRBV14 and TRBJ2-2; D is unclear. Germline loops: CDR1 SGHDN, CDR2 FVKESK. Trimming removed 4 bases from V and 0 bases from J, with 15 bases in between. CDR3 length equals 17 residues. In DNA form, the CDR3 reads TGTGCCAGCAGCCCCTGGAGAGGACCGTCGAACACCGGGGAGCTGTTTTTT. It codes for CASSPWRGPSNTGELFF.

The rearrangement uses TRBV6-5 and TRBJ2-1; the D is unclear. Germline V gene data show CDR1 as MNHEY and CDR2 as SVGAGI. V lost 2 bases, J lost 0 bases, and 8 bases lay in between. CDR3 size: 15 residues. Written as DNA, the CDR3 is TGTGCCAGCAGTTACACCGCAAGCTCCTACAATGAGCAGTTCTTC. It specifies CASSYTASSYNEQFF.

J is TRBJ2-5 and V is TRBV19; 10 bases agree with TRBD1. The CDR3 has 15 amino acids. Trimming at V came to 5 bases and at J to 5 bases, leaving 8 bases not matched to a gene. CDR1 and CDR2 (germline): LNHDA, SQIVND (reference sequence). This CDR3 reads CASSFGQGDGETQYF. Here the CDR3 DNA reads TGTGCCAGTAGTTTTGGACAGGGGGATGGGGAGACCCAGTACTTC.

Here the CDR3 reads CASSELGQGVYEQYF. The CDR3 bases are TGTGCCAGCAGTGAACTAGGTCAGGGGGTCTACGAGCAGTACTTC. The rearrangement joins TRBV2 to TRBJ2-7; 7 nucleotides agree with TRBD1. Per the germline V gene, CDR1 is SNHLY and CDR2 is FYNNEI. The CDR3 extends over 15 amino acids. The V gene end was trimmed by 2 bases and the J gene end by 3 bases; junction bases not matched to a gene: 7.

This rearrangement joins TRBV7-8 to TRBJ2-7; D remains unclear. Germline loops: CDR1 SGHVS, CDR2 FQNEAQ. The V gene lost 2 bases and the J gene lost 0 bases, with 5 bases spanning the gap. The CDR3 has 13 amino acids. The CDR3 coding sequence is TGTGCCAGCAGCTTAAGCAGCTCCTACGAGCAGTACGTC. The encoded protein is CASSLSSSYEQYV.

The rearrangement joins TRBV27 to TRBJ1-6; D unclear. The germline gives CDR1 MNHEY, CDR2 SMNVEV (reference sequence). V was shortened by 7 bases and J by 9 bases, with 13 bases between the two germline ends. This CDR3 contains 13 residues. CDR3 region: CASKRVMSSPLHF. CDR3 nucleotides: TGTGCCAGCAAAAGGGTTATGTCTTCACCCCTCCACTTT.

The chain employs TRBV7-9 and TRBJ2-2; 14 nucleotides align to TRBD2. J gave up 2 bases and V 5 bases, and 7 bases lay outside the gene matches. This CDR3 has 18 residues. Per the germline V gene, CDR1 is SEHNR and CDR2 is FQNEAQ (reference sequence). As DNA, the CDR3 is TGTGCCAGCAGCCCAGGGACTAGCGGGAGATCTAACACCGGGGAGCTGTTTTTT. Its translation is CASSPGTSGRSNTGELFF.